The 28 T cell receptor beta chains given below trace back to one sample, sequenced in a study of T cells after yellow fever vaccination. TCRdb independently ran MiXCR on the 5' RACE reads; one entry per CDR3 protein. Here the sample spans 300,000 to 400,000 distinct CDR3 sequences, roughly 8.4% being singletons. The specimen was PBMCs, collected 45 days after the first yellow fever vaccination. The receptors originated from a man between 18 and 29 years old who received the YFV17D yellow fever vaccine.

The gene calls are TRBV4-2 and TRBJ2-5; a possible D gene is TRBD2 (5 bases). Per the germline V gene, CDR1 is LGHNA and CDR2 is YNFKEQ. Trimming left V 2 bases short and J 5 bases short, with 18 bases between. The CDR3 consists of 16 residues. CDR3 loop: CASSQHPGAGGETQYF. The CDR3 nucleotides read TGTGCCAGCAGCCAACACCCTGGCGCGGGTGGGGAGACCCAGTACTTC.

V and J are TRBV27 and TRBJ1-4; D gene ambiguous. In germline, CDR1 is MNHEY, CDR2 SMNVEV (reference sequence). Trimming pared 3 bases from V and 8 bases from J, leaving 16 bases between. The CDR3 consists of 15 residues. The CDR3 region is CASSLPQAQYEKLFF. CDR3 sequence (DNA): TGTGCCAGCAGTTTGCCCCAGGCGCAGTACGAAAAACTGTTTTTT. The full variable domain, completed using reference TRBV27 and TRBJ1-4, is EAQVTQNPRYLITVTGKKLTVTCSQNMNHEYMSWYRQDPGLGLRQIYYSMNVEVTDKGDVPEGYKVSRKEKRNFPLILESPSPNQTSLYFCASSLPQAQYEKLFFGSGTQLSVL.

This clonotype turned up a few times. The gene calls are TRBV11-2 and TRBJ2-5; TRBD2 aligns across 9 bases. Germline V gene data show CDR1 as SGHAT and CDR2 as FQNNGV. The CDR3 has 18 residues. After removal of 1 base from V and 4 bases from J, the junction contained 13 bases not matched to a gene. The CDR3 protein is CASSLGVAGAQIVETQYF. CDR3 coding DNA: TGTGCCAGCAGCTTAGGGGTAGCGGGGGCGCAAATCGTAGAGACCCAGTACTTC.

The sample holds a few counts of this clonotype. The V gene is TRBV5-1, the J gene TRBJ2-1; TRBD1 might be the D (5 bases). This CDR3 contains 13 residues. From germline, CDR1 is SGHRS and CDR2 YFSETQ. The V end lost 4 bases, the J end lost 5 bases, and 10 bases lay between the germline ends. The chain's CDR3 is CASSDLGDNEQFF. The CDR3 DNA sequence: TGCGCCAGCAGCGACCTAGGGGACAATGAGCAGTTCTTC.

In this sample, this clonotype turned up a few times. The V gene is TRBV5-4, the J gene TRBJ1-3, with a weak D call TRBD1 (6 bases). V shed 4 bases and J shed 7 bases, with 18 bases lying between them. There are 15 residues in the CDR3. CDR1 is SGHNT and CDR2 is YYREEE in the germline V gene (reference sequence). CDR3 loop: CASSLQGRGQNTIYF. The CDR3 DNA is TGTGCCAGCAGCCTACAGGGAAGGGGTCAGAACACCATATATTTT. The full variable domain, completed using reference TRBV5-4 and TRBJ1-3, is ETGVTQSPTHLIKTRGQQVTLRCSSQSGHNTVSWYQQALGQGPQFIFQYYREEENGRGNFPPRFSGLQFPNYSSELNVNALELDDSALYLCASSLQGRGQNTIYFGEGSWLTVV.

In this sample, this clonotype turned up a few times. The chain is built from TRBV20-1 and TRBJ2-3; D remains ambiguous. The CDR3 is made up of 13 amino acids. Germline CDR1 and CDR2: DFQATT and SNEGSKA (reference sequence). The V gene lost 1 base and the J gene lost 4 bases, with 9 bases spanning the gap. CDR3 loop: CSARGDLADTQYF. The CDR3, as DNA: TGCAGTGCTAGAGGTGACCTGGCAGATACGCAGTATTTT.

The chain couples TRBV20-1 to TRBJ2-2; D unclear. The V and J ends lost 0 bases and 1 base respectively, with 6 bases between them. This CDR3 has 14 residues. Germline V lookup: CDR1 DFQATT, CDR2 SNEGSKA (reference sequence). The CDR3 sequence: CSARENLNTGELFF. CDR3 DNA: TGCAGTGCTAGAGAAAATTTGAACACCGGGGAGCTGTTTTTT.

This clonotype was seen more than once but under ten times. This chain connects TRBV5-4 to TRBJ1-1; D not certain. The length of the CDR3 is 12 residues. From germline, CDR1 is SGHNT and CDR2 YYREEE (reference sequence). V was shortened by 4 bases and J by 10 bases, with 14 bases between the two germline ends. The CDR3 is CASSGPGPRAFF. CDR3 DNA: TGTGCCAGCAGCGGGCCGGGCCCTAGAGCTTTCTTT. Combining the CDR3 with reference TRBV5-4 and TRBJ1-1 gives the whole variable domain ETGVTQSPTHLIKTRGQQVTLRCSSQSGHNTVSWYQQALGQGPQFIFQYYREEENGRGNFPPRFSGLQFPNYSSELNVNALELDDSALYLCASSGPGPRAFFGQGTRLTVV.

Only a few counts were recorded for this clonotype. CDR3 sequence: CASSQVGRGDTQYF. For the CDR3, the DNA is TGCGCCAGCAGCCAAGTGGGACGAGGCGATACGCAGTATTTT. This chain links TRBV4-1 with TRBJ2-3; the D call may be TRBD1 or TRBD2 (5 bases each). Germline assignment: CDR1 MGHRA and CDR2 YSYEKL. The CDR3 covers 14 residues. Trimming took off 1 base at V and 6 bases at J, with 11 bases between the two ends.

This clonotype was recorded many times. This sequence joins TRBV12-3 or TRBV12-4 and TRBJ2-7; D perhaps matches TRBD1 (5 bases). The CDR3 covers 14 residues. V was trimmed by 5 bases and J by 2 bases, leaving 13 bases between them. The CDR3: CASSHHRNPYEQYF. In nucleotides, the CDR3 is TGTGCCAGCAGTCACCACAGGAATCCCTACGAGCAGTACTTC.

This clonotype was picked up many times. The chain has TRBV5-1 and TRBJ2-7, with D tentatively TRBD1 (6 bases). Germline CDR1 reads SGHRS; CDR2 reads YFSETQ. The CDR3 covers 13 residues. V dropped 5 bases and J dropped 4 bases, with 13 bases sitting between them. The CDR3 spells CASSSDRFYEQYF. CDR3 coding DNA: TGCGCCAGCAGTTCAGACAGGTTTTACGAGCAGTACTTC.

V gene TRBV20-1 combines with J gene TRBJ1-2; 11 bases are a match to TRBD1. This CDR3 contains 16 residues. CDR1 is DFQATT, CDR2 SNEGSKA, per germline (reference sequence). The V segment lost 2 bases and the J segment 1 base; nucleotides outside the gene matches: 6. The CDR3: CSARPSDRGLNYGYTF. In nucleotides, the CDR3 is TGCAGTGCTAGACCTTCGGACAGGGGGCTTAACTATGGCTACACCTTC.

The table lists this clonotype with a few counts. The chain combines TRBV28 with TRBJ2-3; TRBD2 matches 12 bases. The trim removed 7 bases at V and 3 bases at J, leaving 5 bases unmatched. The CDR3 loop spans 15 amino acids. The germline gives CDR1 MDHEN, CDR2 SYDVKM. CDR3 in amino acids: CASTSGGVGTDTQYF. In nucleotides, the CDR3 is TGTGCCAGCACTAGCGGGGGGGTTGGGACAGATACGCAGTATTTT.

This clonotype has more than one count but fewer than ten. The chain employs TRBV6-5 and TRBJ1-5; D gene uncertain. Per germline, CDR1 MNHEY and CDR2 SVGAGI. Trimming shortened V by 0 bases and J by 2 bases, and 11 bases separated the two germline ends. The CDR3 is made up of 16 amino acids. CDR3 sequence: CASSYSPPRGNQPQHF. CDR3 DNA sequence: TGTGCCAGCAGTTACTCCCCACCGAGGGGCAATCAGCCCCAGCATTTT.

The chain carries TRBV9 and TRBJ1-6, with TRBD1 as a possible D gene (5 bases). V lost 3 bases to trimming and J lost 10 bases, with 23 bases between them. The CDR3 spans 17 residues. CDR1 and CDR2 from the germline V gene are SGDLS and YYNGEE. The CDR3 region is CASSDRDSRVFLSPLHF. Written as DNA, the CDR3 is TGTGCCAGCAGCGACCGGGACTCCCGTGTTTTTTTGTCACCCCTCCACTTT.

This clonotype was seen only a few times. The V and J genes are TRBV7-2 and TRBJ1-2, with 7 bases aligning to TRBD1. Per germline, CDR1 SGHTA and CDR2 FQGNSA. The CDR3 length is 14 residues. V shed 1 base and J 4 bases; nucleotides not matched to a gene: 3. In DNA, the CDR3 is TGTGCCAGCAGCTTAGGGACAGGTCGCTATGGCTACACCTTC. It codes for CASSLGTGRYGYTF.

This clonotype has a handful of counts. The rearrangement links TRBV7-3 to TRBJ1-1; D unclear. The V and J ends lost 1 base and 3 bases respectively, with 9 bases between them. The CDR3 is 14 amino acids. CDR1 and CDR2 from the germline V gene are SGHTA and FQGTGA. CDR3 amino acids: CASSLNPRDTEAFF. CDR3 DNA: TGTGCCAGCAGCTTAAATCCCCGGGACACTGAAGCTTTCTTT.

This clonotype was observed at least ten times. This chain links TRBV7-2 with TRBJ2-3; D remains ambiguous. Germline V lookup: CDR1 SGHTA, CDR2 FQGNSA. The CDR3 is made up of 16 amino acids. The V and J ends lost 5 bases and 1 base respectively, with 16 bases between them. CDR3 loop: CASSPGHTSGTDTQYF. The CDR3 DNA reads TGTGCCAGCAGCCCTGGGCATACCTCTGGCACAGATACGCAGTATTTT.

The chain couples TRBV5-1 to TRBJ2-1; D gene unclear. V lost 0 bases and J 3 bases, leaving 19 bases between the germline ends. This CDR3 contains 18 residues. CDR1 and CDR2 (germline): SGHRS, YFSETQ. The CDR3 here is CASSLVITRPDLYNEQFF. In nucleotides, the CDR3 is TGCGCCAGCAGCTTGGTGATAACCAGACCAGACCTCTACAATGAGCAGTTCTTC.

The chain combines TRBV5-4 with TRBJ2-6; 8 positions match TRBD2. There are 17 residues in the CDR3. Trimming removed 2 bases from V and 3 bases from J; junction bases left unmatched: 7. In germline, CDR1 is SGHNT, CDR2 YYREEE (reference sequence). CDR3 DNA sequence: TGTGCCAGCAGCTTAAGTCTAGCGGGTGATGGGGCCAACGTCCTGACTTTC. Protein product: CASSLSLAGDGANVLTF.

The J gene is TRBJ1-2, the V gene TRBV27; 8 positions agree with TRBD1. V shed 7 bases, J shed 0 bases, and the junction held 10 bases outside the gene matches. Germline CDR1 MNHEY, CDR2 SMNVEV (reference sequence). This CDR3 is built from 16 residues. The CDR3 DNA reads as TGTGCCAGCACCTCCTGGAGGACAGGGACTAACTATGGCTACACCTTC. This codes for CASTSWRTGTNYGYTF.

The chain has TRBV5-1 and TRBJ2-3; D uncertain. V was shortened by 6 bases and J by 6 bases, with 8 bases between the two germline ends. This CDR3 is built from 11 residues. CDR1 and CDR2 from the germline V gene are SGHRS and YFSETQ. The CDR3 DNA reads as TGCGCCAGCACGACCGCGGATACGCAGTATTTT. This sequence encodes CASTTADTQYF.

The CDR3 region is CASSKAPDRPREGTQYF. Written as DNA, the CDR3 is TGTGCCAGCAGCAAAGCCCCCGACAGGCCTCGGGAAGGGACCCAGTACTTC. This chain joins TRBV21-1 and TRBJ2-5; the listed D gene, TRBD1, was not tested against the DNA. TRBV21-1 is deemed a pseudogene. This CDR3 contains 17 residues.

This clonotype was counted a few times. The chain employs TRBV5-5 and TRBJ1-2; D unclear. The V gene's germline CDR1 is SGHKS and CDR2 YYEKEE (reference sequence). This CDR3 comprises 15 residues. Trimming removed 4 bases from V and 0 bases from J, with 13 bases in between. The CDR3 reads CASSPYATANYGYTF. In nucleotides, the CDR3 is TGTGCCAGCAGCCCATACGCGACTGCTAACTATGGCTACACCTTC.

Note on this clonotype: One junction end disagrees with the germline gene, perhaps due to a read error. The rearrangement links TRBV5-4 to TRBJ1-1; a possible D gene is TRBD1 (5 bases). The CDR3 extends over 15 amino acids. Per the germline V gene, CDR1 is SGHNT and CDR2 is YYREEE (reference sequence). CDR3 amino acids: CASSLGPGGNAEAFF. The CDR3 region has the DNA TGTGCCAGCAGCTTGGGGCCTGGGGGGAACGCTGAAGCTTTCTTT.

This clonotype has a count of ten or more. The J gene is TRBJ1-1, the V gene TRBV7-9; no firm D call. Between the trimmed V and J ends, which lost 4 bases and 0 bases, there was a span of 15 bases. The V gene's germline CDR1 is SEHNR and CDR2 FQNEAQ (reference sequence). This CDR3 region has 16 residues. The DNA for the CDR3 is TGTGCCAGCAGCTGGAGGGATGCAGCGTTGAACACTGAAGCTTTCTTT. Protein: CASSWRDAALNTEAFF.

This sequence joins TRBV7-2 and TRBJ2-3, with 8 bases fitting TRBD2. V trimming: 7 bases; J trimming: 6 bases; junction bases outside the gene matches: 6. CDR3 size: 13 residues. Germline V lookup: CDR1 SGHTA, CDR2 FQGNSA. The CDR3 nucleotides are TGTGCCAGCATACGGGGGGGCGGGGATACGCAGTATTTT. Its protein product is CASIRGGGDTQYF.

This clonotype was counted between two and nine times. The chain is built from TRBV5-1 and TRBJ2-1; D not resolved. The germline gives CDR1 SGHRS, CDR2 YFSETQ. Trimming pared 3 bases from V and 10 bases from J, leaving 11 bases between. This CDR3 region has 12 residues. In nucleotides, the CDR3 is TGCGCCAGCAGCTCTCCCGTCGGAGAGCAGTTCTTC. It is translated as CASSSPVGEQFF.